This TCR beta chain came from a study of T cells after yellow fever vaccination. Broader study findings: Clonotypes found in both CD4 and CD8 compartments made up a small share.

TCRdb reprocessed the 5' RACE reads with MiXCR, giving one entry per CDR3 protein. The sample has about 240,000 distinct CDR3 sequences, 3.6% seen once. The CDR3 is made up of 13 amino acids. V shed 4 bases and J shed 7 bases, with 11 bases lying between them. The germline V gene has CDR1 SGHKS and CDR2 YYEKEE (reference sequence). This clonotype was found many times. Antigen specificity is unknown. Sequencing used PBMCs, obtained 15 days after the yellow fever booster vaccination. This chain joins TRBV5-5 and TRBJ2-2; D ambiguous. The sequence came from a man aged 18 to 30 who received the YFV17D yellow fever vaccine. CDR3 loop: CASSREWGGELFF. As DNA, the CDR3 is TGTGCCAGCAGCAGGGAATGGGGCGGGGAGCTGTTTTTT.